This TCR beta chain was recovered during a study of blood T cell repertoires in COVID-19. About the study: PBMCs, B-cell-depleted T cells, or T cells provided the cDNA or gDNA that made up the material.

The repertoire was sequenced with immunoSEQ multiplex PCR; TCRdb's copy has only in-frame clones and lacks some. The sample carries 150,000 to 200,000 clones, 85% to 95% recorded once. Specimen: peripheral blood. This TCR derives from a woman aged 60 to 75 with COVID-19, enrolled during active disease.

The CDR3 is CSVTPAGVTDTQYF. DNA of the CDR3: TGCAGCGTTACCCCAGCGGGGGTCACAGATACGCAGTATTTT. V and J are TRBV29-1 and TRBJ2-3, with TRBD2 matching 8 bases. After removal of 5 bases from V and 2 bases from J, the junction contained 6 bases not matched to a gene. Germline V gene lookup returns CDR1 SQVTM and CDR2 ANQGSEA. This CDR3 has 14 amino acids.